This TCR beta chain was recovered during a study of T cell responses to AZD1222 COVID-19 vaccine. This CDR3 has 15 amino acids. CDR1 is KGHSH, CDR2 LQKENI, per germline. The germline V and J ends were trimmed by 6 bases and 3 bases, with 15 bases remaining between them. Libraries were prepared by immunoSEQ multiplex PCR; TCRdb keeps only in-frame clonotypes and omits some of them. This sample has 200,000 or so clones; 87% occur once, and the top ten carry 2.7%. The sample was peripheral blood, taken on day 0 of MenACWY control vaccination. This clonotype was sampled from an adult in good health. The J gene is TRBJ2-1, the V gene TRBV18; TRBD2 is a possible D gene (5 bases). CDR3 sequence reads: CASSPVGRFYNEQFF. CDR3 bases: TGTGCCAGCTCCCCCGTTGGGAGATTCTACAATGAGCAGTTCTTC.